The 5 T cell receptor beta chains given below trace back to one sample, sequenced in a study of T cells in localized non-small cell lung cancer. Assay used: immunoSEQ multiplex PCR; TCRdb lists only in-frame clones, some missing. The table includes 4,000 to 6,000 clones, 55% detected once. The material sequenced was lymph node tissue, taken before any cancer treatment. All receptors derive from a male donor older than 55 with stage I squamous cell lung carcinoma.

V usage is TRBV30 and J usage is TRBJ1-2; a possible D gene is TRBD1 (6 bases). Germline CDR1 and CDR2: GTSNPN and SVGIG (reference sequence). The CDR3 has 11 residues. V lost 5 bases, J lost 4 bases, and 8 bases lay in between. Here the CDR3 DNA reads TGTGCCTGGGAAGGGGGCTATGGCTACACCTTC. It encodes CAWEGGYGYTF. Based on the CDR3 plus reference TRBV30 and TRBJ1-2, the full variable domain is SQTIHQWPATLVQPVGSPLSLECTVEGTSNPNLYWYRQAAGRGLQLLFYSVGIGQISSEVPQNLSASRPQDRQFILSSKKLLLSDSGFYLCAWEGGYGYTFGSGTRLTVV.

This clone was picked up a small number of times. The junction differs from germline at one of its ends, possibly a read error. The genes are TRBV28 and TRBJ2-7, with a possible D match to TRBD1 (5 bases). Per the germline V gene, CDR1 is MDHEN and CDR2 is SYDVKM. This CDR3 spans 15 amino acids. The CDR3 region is CASSSTGAQTYEQYF. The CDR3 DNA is TGTGCCAGCAGTTCCACAGGAGCCCAAACCTACGAACAGTACTTC.

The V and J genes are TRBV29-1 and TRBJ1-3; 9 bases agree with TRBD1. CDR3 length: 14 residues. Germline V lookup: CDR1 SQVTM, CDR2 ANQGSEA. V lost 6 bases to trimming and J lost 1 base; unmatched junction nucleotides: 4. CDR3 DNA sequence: TGCAGCGTATATGGGACAGGGTCTGGAAACACCATATATTTT. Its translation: CSVYGTGSGNTIYF.

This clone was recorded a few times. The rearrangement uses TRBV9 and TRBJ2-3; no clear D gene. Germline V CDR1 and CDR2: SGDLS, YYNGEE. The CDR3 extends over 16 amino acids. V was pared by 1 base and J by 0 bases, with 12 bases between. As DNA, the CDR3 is TGTGCCAGCAGCGTAAAGCAGGCGGATAGCACAGATACGCAGTATTTT. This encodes CASSVKQADSTDTQYF.

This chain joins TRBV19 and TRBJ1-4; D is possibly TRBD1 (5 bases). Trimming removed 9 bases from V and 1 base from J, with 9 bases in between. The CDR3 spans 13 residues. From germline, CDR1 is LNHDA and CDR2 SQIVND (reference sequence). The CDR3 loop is CASTGVTNEKLFF. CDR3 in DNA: TGTGCCAGCACGGGGGTAACTAATGAAAAACTGTTTTTT.